These 12 T cell receptor beta chains originate from one sample sequenced in a study of blood T cell repertoires in COVID-19. The data were produced by immunoSEQ multiplex PCR, yet TCRdb's version contains in-frame clones alone and is incomplete. Among approximately 460,000 clones listed, about 88% were seen once. The sample comprised peripheral blood. The receptors here all came from a man younger than 35 with COVID-19, enrolled during active disease.

V and J are TRBV6-1 and TRBJ1-5; no clear D. With 1 base removed from V and 0 bases from J, the gap between germline ends came to 7 bases. Per germline, CDR1 MNHNS and CDR2 SASEGT. The CDR3 consists of 15 residues. CDR3 DNA: TGTGCCAGCAGTGAAGTTCAGTATAGCAATCAGCCCCAGCATTTT. It encodes CASSEVQYSNQPQHF.

In this sample, this clone turned up a few times. The V call is TRBV2, the J call TRBJ1-5; D gene unclear. The ends were cut back, 5 bases at V and 0 bases at J, with 17 bases in the middle. The length of the CDR3 is 17 residues. Germline V gene sequence: CDR1 SNHLY, CDR2 FYNNEI. The CDR3 bases are TGTGCCAGCAGTATACGCGATGGAGTTTATAGCAATCAGCCCCAGCATTTT. As protein: CASSIRDGVYSNQPQHF.

A few counts support this clone. The chain combines TRBV5-1 with TRBJ2-2; 11 positions agree with TRBD2. The CDR3 length is 16 residues. The germline V gene has CDR1 SGHRS and CDR2 YFSETQ. The V gene end was trimmed by 5 bases and the J gene end by 4 bases; junction bases not matched to a gene: 7. The CDR3 nucleotides read TGCGCCAGCAGTCTAGCGGGGGGCCTGAGCACCGGGGAGCTGTTTTTT. Translated: CASSLAGGLSTGELFF.

The CDR3 DNA is TGTGCCAGTAGACCAACTGAGAGAACTGAAGCTTTCTTT. Translating it yields CASRPTERTEAFF. V is TRBV19 and J is TRBJ1-1; the D is unclear. Germline V gene lookup returns CDR1 LNHDA and CDR2 SQIVND (reference sequence). V was shortened by 6 bases and J by 5 bases, with 13 bases between the two germline ends. This CDR3 is 13 amino acids long.

This chain joins TRBV7-9 and TRBJ2-3; 7 bases are shared with TRBD1. This CDR3 comprises 17 residues. Germline lookup yields CDR1 SEHNR and CDR2 FQNEAQ (reference sequence). Trimming cost V 4 bases and J 2 bases; bases outside gene matches: 12. Written as DNA, the CDR3 is TGTGCCAGCAGCTCCCAACGTATGACAGGGTACACAGATACGCAGTATTTT. The encoded protein is CASSSQRMTGYTDTQYF.

The rearrangement uses TRBV2 and TRBJ1-1, with D uncertain. V gave up 7 bases and J gave up 5 bases, with 17 bases separating them. The germline gives CDR1 SNHLY, CDR2 FYNNEI. This CDR3 comprises 14 residues. The CDR3 coding sequence is TGTGCCAGCATCCCACCCCCCCTCAGGACTGAAGCTTTCTTT. This encodes CASIPPPLRTEAFF.

The chain recombines TRBV27 with TRBJ2-3; TRBD2 matches 8 bases. The trim removed 2 bases at V and 2 bases at J, leaving 6 bases unmatched. CDR3 length: 16 amino acids. CDR1 is MNHEY and CDR2 is SMNVEV in the germline V gene (reference sequence). CDR3 coding DNA: TGTGCCAGCAGTTTACCTAATAGCGGGGCCACAGATACGCAGTATTTT. Encoded protein: CASSLPNSGATDTQYF.

Comment on this clone: The same CDR3 is also encoded by other DNA sequences in this sample. The V call is TRBV30, the J call TRBJ2-7; perhaps TRBD2 as D (5 bases). Per the germline V gene, CDR1 is GTSNPN and CDR2 is SVGIG (reference sequence). V gave up 0 bases and J gave up 3 bases, with 18 bases separating them. The CDR3 is 16 residues long. This chain's CDR3 is CAWSVGNCGELYEQYF. CDR3 nucleotide sequence: TGTGCCTGGAGTGTAGGTAATTGTGGGGAGCTCTACGAGCAGTACTTC.

The V and J genes are TRBV28 and TRBJ2-5, with TRBD2 matching 12 bases. V was clipped by 6 bases and J by 5 bases; unmatched bases: 16. In germline, CDR1 is MDHEN, CDR2 SYDVKM. The CDR3 spans 18 residues. The CDR3 spells CASRGTSGRGKSSETQYF. The CDR3 DNA is TGTGCCAGCAGAGGGACTAGCGGGCGGGGGAAGAGCTCTGAGACCCAGTACTTC.

A single count supports this clone. The chain recombines TRBV27 with TRBJ1-1; the D gene is possibly TRBD1 (6 bases). The V and J ends lost 1 base and 3 bases respectively, with 12 bases between them. CDR3 length: 15 amino acids. Germline V gene sequence: CDR1 MNHEY, CDR2 SMNVEV (reference sequence). Here the CDR3 DNA reads TGTGCCAGCAGTTTATGGCCGACAGGCTACACTGAAGCTTTCTTT. This encodes CASSLWPTGYTEAFF.

CDR3 sequence (DNA): TGTGCCAGGCGAACTAGCGGGAGGGCGTGTCAGCAGTACTTC. Protein sequence: CARRTSGRACQQYF. The chain couples TRBV21-1 to TRBJ2-7; the table calls TRBD2, which could not be checked here. TRBV21-1 is classified as a pseudogene. The CDR3 contains 14 residues.

The chain combines TRBV2 with TRBJ2-7; tentative D call: TRBD2 (5 bases). Trimming left V 6 bases short and J 6 bases short, with 21 bases between. Germline V gives CDR1 SNHLY, CDR2 FYNNEI. CDR3 length: 15 residues. This chain's CDR3 is CASRIGTITRSEQYF. The CDR3 nucleotides read TGTGCCAGCAGGATAGGCACAATTACTAGGAGCGAGCAGTACTTC.